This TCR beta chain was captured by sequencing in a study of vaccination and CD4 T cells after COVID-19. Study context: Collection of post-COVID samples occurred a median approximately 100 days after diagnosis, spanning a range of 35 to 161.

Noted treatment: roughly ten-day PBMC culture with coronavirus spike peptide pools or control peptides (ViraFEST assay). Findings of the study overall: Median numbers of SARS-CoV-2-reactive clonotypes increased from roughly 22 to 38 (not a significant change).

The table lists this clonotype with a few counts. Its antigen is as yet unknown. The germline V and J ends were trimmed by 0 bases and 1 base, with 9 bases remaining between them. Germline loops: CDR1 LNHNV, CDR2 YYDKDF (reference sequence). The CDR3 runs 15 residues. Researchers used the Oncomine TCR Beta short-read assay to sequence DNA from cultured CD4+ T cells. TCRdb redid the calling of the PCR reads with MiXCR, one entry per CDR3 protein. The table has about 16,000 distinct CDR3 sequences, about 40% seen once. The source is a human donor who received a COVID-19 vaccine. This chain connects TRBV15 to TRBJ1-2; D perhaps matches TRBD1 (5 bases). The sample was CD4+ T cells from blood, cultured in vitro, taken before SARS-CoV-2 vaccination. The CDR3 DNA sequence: TGTGCCACCAGCAGAGAAATGGGGCTTAACTATGGCTACACCTTC. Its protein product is CATSREMGLNYGYTF.